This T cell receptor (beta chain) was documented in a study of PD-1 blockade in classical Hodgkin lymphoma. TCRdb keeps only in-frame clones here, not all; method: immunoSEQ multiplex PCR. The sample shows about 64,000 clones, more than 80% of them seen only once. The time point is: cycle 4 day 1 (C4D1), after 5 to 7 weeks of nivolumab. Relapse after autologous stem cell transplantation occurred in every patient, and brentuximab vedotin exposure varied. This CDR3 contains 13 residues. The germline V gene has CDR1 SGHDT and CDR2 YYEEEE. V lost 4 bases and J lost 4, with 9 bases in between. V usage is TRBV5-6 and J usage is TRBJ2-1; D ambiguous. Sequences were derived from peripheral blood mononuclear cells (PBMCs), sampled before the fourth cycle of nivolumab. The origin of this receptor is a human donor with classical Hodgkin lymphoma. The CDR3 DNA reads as TGTGCCAGCAGCCCGGTAGGGTACAATGAGCAGTTCTTC. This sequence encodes CASSPVGYNEQFF.